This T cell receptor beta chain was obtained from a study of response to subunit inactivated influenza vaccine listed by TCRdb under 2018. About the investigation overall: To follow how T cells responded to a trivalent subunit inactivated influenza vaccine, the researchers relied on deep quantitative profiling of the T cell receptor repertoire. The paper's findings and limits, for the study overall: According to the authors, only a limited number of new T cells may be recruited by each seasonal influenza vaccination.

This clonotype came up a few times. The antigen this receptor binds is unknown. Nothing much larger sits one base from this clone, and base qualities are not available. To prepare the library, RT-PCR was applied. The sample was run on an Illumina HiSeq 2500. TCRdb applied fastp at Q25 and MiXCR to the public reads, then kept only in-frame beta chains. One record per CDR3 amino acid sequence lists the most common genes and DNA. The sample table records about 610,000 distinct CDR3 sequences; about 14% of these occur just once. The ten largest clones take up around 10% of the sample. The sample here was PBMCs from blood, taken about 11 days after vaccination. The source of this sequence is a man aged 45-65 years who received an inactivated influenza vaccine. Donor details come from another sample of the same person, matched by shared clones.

Read as DNA, the sequence is TGTGCCAGCTCACCAAGCGGGGGAGGTGGCTATGGCTACACCTTC. This is translated as CASSPSGGGGYGYTF. The chain joins TRBV18 to TRBJ1-2; a tentative D match to TRBD1 spans 5 bases. Its CDR3 holds 15 amino acids, cysteine through phenylalanine. Only the CDR3 DNA stays, 45 bases, in frame from base 1. V lost 2 bases and J lost 4 bases; the stretch between them is 14 bases long. According to the germline V gene, CDR1 reads KGHSH and CDR2 reads LQKENI.